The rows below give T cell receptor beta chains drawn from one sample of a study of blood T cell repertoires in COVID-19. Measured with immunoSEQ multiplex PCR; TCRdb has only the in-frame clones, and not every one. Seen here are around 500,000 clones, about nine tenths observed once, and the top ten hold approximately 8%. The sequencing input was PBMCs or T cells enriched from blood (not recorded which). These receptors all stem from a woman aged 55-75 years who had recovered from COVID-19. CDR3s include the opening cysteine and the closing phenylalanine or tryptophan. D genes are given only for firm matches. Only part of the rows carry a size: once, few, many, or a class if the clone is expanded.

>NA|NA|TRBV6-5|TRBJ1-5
CASKPVWGDQPQHF
TGTGCCAGCAAGCCCGTCTGGGGGGATCAGCCCCAGCATTTT
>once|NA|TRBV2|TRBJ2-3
CATNRGITDTQYF
TGTGCCACCAATCGGGGTATCACAGATACGCAGTATTTT
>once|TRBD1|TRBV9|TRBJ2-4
CASSHSGTGENIQYF
TGTGCCAGTTCCCACTCCGGGACAGGGGAAAACATTCAGTACTTC
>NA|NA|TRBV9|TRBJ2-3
CASSLLDRTDTQYF
TGTGCCAGCAGCCTACTCGATCGCACAGATACGCAGTATTTT
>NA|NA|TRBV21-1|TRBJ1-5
CASSTLQGTDQPQHF
TGTGCCAGCAGCACGTTACAGGGGACTGATCAGCCCCAGCATTTT
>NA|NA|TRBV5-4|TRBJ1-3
CASSLVPGNTIYF
TGTGCCAGCAGCTTGGTCCCGGGAAACACCATATATTTT
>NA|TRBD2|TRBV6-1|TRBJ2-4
CASSDAPLSGVAKNIQYF
TGTGCCAGCAGTGATGCCCCCCTTAGCGGGGTAGCCAAAAACATTCAGTACTTC
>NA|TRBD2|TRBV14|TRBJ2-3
CASSQGGSGGANTQYF
TGTGCCAGCAGCCAAGGAGGTAGCGGGGGGGCAAATACGCAGTATTTT
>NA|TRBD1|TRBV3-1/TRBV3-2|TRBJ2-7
CASSRDRSSYEQYF
TGTGCCAGCAGCCGGGACAGGAGCTCCTACGAGCAGTACTTC
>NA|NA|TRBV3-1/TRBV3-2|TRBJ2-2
CASSTYLYRGQNTGELFF
TGTGCCAGCAGCACTTATTTATATCGAGGACAGAACACCGGGGAGCTGTTTTTT
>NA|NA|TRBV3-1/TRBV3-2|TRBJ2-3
CASSQRRRKPMDTQYF
TGTGCCAGCAGCCAACGGCGGAGAAAACCCATGGATACGCAGTATTTT
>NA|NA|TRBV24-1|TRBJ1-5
CATSDFDRLLNQPQHF
TGTGCCACCAGTGACTTCGACAGGTTGCTAAATCAGCCCCAGCATTTT
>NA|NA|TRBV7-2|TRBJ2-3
CASTPSPTRGRYF
TGTGCCAGCACCCCGAGCCCGACAAGGGGGAGGTATTTT
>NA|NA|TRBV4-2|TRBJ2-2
CASSHGMGGQSGELFF
TGTGCCAGCAGCCATGGGATGGGGGGGCAAAGCGGGGAGCTGTTTTTT
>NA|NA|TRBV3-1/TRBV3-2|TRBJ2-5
CASSQLATGETQYF
TGTGCCAGCAGCCAACTAGCGACGGGGGAGACCCAGTACTTC
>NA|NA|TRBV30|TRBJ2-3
CACHGRFTDTQYF
TGTGCCTGCCATGGGAGGTTCACAGATACGCAGTATTTT
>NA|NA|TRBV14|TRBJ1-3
CASSPSPTGTSGNTIYF
TGTGCCAGCAGTCCTAGCCCCACAGGGACCTCTGGAAACACCATATATTTT
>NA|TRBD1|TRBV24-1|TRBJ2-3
CATSVRQGTDTQYF
TGTGCCACCAGTGTGAGACAGGGGACAGATACGCAGTATTTT
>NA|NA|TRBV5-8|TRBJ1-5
CASSLDSNQPQHF
TGTGCCAGCAGCCTCGACAGTAATCAGCCCCAGCATTTT
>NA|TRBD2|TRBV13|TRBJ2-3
CASSLSGGISTDTQYF
TGTGCCAGCAGCTTAAGCGGGGGTATAAGCACAGATACGCAGTATTTT
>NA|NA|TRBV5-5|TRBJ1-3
CASSWTTSSGNTIYF
TGTGCCAGCAGCTGGACTACAAGCTCTGGAAACACCATATATTTT
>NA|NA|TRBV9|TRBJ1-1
CASSPDWNTEAFF
TGTGCCAGCAGCCCGGACTGGAACACTGAAGCTTTCTTT
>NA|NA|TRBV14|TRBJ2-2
CASSPAGLRTGELFF
TGTGCCAGCAGTCCCGCGGGGTTGAGGACCGGGGAGCTGTTTTTT
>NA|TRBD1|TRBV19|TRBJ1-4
CASSIEGQREANEKLFF
TGTGCCAGTAGTATAGAGGGACAGCGGGAGGCTAATGAAAAACTGTTTTTT
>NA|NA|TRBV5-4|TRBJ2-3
CASSLVWGDRTDTQYF
TGTGCCAGCAGCTTGGTATGGGGGGATCGCACAGATACGCAGTATTTT
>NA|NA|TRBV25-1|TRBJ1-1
CASSVLQNTEAFF
TGTGCCAGCAGTGTACTCCAGAACACTGAAGCTTTCTTT
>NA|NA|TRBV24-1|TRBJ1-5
CATSDSSGKANQPQHF
TGTGCCACCAGTGATTCATCCGGGAAAGCCAATCAGCCCCAGCATTTT
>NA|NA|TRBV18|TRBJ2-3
CASSPSRDTQYF
TGTGCCAGCTCACCGAGTAGAGATACGCAGTATTTT
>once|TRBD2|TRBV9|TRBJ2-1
CASTRGAGVLNEQFF
TGTGCCAGCACCCGAGGGGCGGGGGTTCTCAATGAGCAGTTCTTC
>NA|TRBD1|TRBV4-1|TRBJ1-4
CASSQTGTGQPNEKLFF
TGCGCCAGCAGCCAGACGGGCACGGGACAGCCTAATGAAAAACTGTTTTTT
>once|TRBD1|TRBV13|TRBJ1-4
CASSLWGTGTGTNEKLFF
TGTGCCAGCAGCTTATGGGGGACAGGGACAGGAACTAATGAAAAACTGTTTTTT
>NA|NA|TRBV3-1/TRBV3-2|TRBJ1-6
CASSQQGSNSPLHF
TGTGCCAGCAGCCAACAGGGTAGTAATTCACCCCTCCACTTT
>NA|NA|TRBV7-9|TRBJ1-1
CASSLYGVGLDTEAFF
TGTGCCAGCAGCTTATACGGGGTTGGACTCGACACTGAAGCTTTCTTT
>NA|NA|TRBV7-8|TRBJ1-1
CASSLGSRRGTTEAFF
TGTGCCAGCAGCTTAGGATCCAGACGGGGGACCACTGAAGCTTTCTTT
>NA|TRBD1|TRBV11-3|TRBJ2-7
CASSLDEAGGTYEQYF
TGTGCCAGCAGCTTAGATGAGGCAGGGGGCACCTACGAGCAGTACTTC
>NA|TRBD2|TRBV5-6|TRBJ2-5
CASSEIAGASQETQYF
TGTGCCAGCAGCGAGATAGCGGGGGCCTCCCAAGAGACCCAGTACTTC
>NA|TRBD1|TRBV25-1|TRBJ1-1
CASSAGGGTEAFF
TGTGCCAGCAGCGCAGGGGGCGGCACTGAAGCTTTCTTT
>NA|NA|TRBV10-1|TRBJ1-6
CASSDRVDSPLHF
TGCGCCAGCAGTGACAGGGTGGATTCACCCCTCCACTTT
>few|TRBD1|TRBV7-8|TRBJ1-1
CASSRQGWTEAFF
TGTGCCAGCAGCCGACAGGGATGGACTGAAGCTTTCTTT
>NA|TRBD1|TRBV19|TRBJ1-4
CASRTPGQGNEKLFF
TGTGCCAGTAGGACACCGGGACAGGGGAATGAAAAACTGTTTTTT
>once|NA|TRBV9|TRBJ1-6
CASSVASESPLHF
TGTGCCAGCAGCGTAGCTTCTGAGTCACCCCTCCACTTT
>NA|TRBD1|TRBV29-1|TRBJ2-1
CSVEGLDRGAYNEQFF
TGCAGCGTTGAAGGGCTCGACAGGGGCGCGTACAATGAGCAGTTCTTC
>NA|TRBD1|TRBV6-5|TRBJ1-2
CASSAGQGIYGYTF
TGTGCCAGCAGCGCGGGACAGGGAATCTATGGCTACACCTTC
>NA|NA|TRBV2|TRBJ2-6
CASSVSSSGANVLTF
TGTGCCAGCAGCGTTTCCAGCTCTGGGGCCAACGTCCTGACTTTC
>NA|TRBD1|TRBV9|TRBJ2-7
CASSHGTADYEQYF
TGTGCCAGCAGCCACGGGACAGCGGACTACGAGCAGTACTTC
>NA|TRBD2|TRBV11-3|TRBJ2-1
CASSLGVVSGGGQFF
TGTGCCAGCAGCTTAGGGGTTGTTAGCGGGGGAGGGCAGTTCTTC
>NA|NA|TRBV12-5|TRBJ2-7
CASGLVPGRDEQYF
TGTGCTAGTGGTTTGGTACCCGGCAGGGACGAGCAGTACTTC
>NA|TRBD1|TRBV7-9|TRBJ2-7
CASSYWTGPPREQYF
TGTGCCAGCAGCTACTGGACAGGCCCCCCGAGGGAGCAGTACTTC
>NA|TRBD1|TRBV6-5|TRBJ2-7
CASRIPGTGGDEQYF
TGTGCCAGCAGGATACCCGGGACAGGGGGTGACGAGCAGTACTTC
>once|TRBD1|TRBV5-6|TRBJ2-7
CASSYRDRSFGEQYF
TGTGCCAGCAGTTACCGGGACAGATCTTTCGGTGAGCAGTACTTC
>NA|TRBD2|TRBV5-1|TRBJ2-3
CASSYAGGGSDTQYF
TGCGCCAGCAGCTACGCGGGGGGCGGGTCAGATACGCAGTATTTT
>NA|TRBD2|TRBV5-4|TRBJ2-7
CASSLGVAGGSYEQYF
TGTGCCAGCAGCTTGGGGGTAGCGGGGGGAAGCTACGAGCAGTACTTC
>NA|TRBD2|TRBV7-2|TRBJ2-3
CASSLEGGGPSTQYF
TGTGCCAGCAGCCTAGAGGGCGGGGGGCCTAGCACGCAGTATTTT
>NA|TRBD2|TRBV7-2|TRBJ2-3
CASSLPTSGTDTQYF
TGTGCCAGCAGCTTACCGACTAGCGGCACAGATACGCAGTATTTT
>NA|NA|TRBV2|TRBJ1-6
CASSVQGYSPLHF
TGTGCCAGCAGTGTTCAGGGTTATTCACCCCTCCACTTT
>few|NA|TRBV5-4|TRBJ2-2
CASSLRTIAGELFF
TGTGCCAGCAGCCTTAGGACTATCGCCGGGGAGCTGTTTTTT
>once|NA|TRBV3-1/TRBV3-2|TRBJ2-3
CASSQVRGTDTQYF
TGTGCCAGCAGCCAAGTCCGCGGCACAGATACGCAGTATTTT
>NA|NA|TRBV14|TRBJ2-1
CASSQQGSSYNEQFF
TGTGCCAGCAGCCAACAGGGGAGCTCCTACAATGAGCAGTTCTTC